A selection of T cell receptor beta chains follows, all from one sample in a study of cytomegalovirus exposure and HLA in healthy donors. Libraries were prepared by immunoSEQ multiplex PCR; TCRdb keeps only in-frame clonotypes and omits some of them. The data show approximately 150,000 clones, around 77% seen once. The sample taken for sequencing was PBMCs. These TCRs come from a woman aged 60-75 years in good health and CMV-seronegative. The CDR3 runs from the conserved cysteine through the conserved F or W. Each record gives: D gene, J gene, V gene, clone size, CDR3 DNA, CDR3 protein. A D gene is named only where the DNA matches it firmly. A row's size may be missing; if present it is once, few, many or a size class.

.,TRBJ1-3,TRBV27,few,TGTGCCAGCAGTTTAGGGGCCCCCTCTGGAAACACCATATATTTT,CASSLGAPSGNTIYF
.,TRBJ1-6,TRBV9,few,TGTGCCAGCAGCGTTTCCAGGGCCGATTCACCCCTCCACTTT,CASSVSRADSPLHF
TRBD2,TRBJ2-1,TRBV29-1,once,TGCAGCCCTAGAGGGGCTAGCGGGAGTGCCTCCGGGCAGTTCTTC,CSPRGASGSASGQFF
TRBD1,TRBJ2-7,TRBV28,.,TGTGCCAGCAGTCCCTGGGGACAGCGGATTAGCTCCTACGAGCAGTACTTC,CASSPWGQRISSYEQYF
TRBD2,TRBJ2-7,TRBV2,.,TGTGCCAGCCGCTACCATAGCGGGAATTACGAGCAGTACTTC,CASRYHSGNYEQYF
.,TRBJ2-2,TRBV28,.,TGTGCCAGCAATGGGATGGATAGGGGCCCCACCGGGGAGCTGTTTTTT,CASNGMDRGPTGELFF
.,TRBJ1-1,TRBV27,.,TGTGCCAGCAGTCCTCACAAAAACACTGAAGCTTTCTTT,CASSPHKNTEAFF
.,TRBJ1-4,TRBV6-1,.,TGTGCCAGCAGGCGCCACCCGAGTGAAAAACTGTTTTTT,CASRRHPSEKLFF
.,TRBJ2-7,TRBV4-1,.,TGCGCCAGCAGCCAAGGCAGGGAACACTCCTACGAGCAGTACTTC,CASSQGREHSYEQYF
.,TRBJ1-2,TRBV5-6,.,TGTGCCAGCAGCTTGGAACAGAACTATGGCTACACCTTC,CASSLEQNYGYTF
.,TRBJ2-4,TRBV28,.,TGTGCCAGCAGTACAGGGTCCTCCATTCAGTACTTC,CASSTGSSIQYF
TRBD1,TRBJ2-6,TRBV27,few,TGTGCCAGCAGTGCCCGGGACAGGGCTGGCTGGGCCAACGTCCTGACTTTC,CASSARDRAGWANVLTF